This T cell receptor (beta chain) was captured by sequencing in a study of early T cells in non-severe SARS-CoV-2 infection. For the study at large: The chains were unpaired, and the sequenced material was bulk RNA from unsorted whole blood. Study findings and constraints: VDJdb-based annotation leaned toward anti-spike CD8 responses and missed private and CD4 specificities.

J lost 7 bases, V lost 5 bases, and 14 bases had no gene match. Germline CDR1 is SEHNR and CDR2 is FQNEAQ (reference sequence). This CDR3 comprises 16 residues. Details on this clonotype: Its antigen is not identified.

Attached unique molecular identifiers marked individual cDNA molecules. TCRdb reprocessed the 5' RACE reads with MiXCR, giving one entry per CDR3 protein. The table shows tens of thousands of distinct CDR3 sequences, with less than 9.5% occurring only once. V is TRBV7-9 and J is TRBJ2-5; the match to TRBD1 covers 9 bases. The sequenced sample was whole blood, obtained at baseline. The clonotype originates from an adult who was a healthcare worker with PCR-confirmed SARS-CoV-2 infection or an uninfected control (not recorded which). The CDR3 sequence is CASSPRATGGHGTQYF. CDR3 sequence (DNA): TGTGCCAGCAGCCCCAGAGCTACAGGGGGCCACGGGACCCAGTACTTC.